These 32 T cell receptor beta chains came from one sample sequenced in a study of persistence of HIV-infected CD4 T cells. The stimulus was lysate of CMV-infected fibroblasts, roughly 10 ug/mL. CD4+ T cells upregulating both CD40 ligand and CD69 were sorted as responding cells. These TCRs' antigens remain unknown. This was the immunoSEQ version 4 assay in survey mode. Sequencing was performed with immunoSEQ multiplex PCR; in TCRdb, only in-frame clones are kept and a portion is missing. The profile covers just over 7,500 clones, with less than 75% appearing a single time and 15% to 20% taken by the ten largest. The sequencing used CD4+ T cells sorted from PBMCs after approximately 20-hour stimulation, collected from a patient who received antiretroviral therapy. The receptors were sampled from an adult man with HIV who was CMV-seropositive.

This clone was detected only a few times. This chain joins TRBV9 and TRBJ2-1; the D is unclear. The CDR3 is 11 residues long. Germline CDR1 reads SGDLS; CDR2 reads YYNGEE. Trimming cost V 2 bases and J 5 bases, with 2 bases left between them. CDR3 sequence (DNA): TGTGCCAGCAGCGTTAACAATGAGCAGTTCTTC. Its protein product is CASSVNNEQFF.

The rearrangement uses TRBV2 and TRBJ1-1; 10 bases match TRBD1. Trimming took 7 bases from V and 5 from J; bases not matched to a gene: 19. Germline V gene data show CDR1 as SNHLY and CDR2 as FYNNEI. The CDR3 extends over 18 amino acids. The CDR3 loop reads CASIPADRGRDWGTEAFF. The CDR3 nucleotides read TGTGCCAGCATCCCAGCAGACAGGGGGCGAGATTGGGGAACTGAAGCTTTCTTT.

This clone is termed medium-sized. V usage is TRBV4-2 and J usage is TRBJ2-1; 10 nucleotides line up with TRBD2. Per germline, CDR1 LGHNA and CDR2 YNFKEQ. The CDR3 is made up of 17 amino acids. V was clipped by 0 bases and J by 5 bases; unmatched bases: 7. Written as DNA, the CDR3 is TGTGCCAGCAGCCAAGATCCCCCAGCGGGAGGGCACAATGAGCAGTTCTTC. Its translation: CASSQDPPAGGHNEQFF.

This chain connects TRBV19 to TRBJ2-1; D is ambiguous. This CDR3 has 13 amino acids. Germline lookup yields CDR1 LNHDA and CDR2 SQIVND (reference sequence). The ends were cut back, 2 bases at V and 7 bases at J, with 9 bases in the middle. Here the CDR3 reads CASSIFPNNEQFF. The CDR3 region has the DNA TGTGCCAGTAGTATATTCCCAAATAATGAGCAGTTCTTC.

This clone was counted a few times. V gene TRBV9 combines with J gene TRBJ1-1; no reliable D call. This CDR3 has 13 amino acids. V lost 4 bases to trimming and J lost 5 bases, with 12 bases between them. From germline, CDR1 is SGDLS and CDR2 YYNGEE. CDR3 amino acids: CASSTRSGTEAFF. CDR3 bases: TGTGCCAGCAGCACCCGAAGTGGGACTGAAGCTTTCTTT.

This CDR3 reads CASSGTKGPQHF. DNA of the CDR3: TGTGCCAGCAGTGGGACAAAGGGGCCCCAGCATTTT. This chain uses TRBV7-9 with TRBJ1-5, with D possibly being TRBD1 (6 bases). Between the trimmed V and J ends, which lost 6 bases and 9 bases, there was a span of 12 bases. The CDR3 length is 12 residues. Germline V gene data show CDR1 as SEHNR and CDR2 as FQNEAQ (reference sequence).

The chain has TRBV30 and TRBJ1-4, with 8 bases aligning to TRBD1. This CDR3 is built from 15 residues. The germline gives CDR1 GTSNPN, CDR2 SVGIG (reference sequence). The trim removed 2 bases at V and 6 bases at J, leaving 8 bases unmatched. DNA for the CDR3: TGTGCCTGGAGTCCCCGGACAGGGTTTTATGAAAAACTGTTTTTT. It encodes CAWSPRTGFYEKLFF. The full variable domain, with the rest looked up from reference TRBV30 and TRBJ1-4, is SQTIHQWPATLVQPVGSPLSLECTVEGTSNPNLYWYRQAAGRGLQLLFYSVGIGQISSEVPQNLSASRPQDRQFILSSKKLLLSDSGFYLCAWSPRTGFYEKLFFGSGTQLSVL.

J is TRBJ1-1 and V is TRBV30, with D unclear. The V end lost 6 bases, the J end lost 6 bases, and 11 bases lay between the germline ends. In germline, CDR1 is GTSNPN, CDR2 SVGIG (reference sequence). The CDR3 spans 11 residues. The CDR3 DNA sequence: TGTGCCTGCACGAGTTTCGCTGAAGCTTTCTTT. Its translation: CACTSFAEAFF. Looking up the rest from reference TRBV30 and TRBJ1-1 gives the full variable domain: SQTIHQWPATLVQPVGSPLSLECTVEGTSNPNLYWYRQAAGRGLQLLFYSVGIGQISSEVPQNLSASRPQDRQFILSSKKLLLSDSGFYLCACTSFAEAFFGQGTRLTVV.

This CDR3 is CASSLEGGAIFF. The DNA for the CDR3 is TGTGCCAGCAGCTTAGAAGGCGGGGCCATCTTCTTC. The rearrangement links TRBV11-3 to TRBJ2-1; maybe TRBD2 (6 bases). The CDR3 runs to 12 residues. The germline V and J ends were trimmed by 0 bases and 16 bases, with 13 bases remaining between them. Germline V gene lookup returns CDR1 SGHNT and CDR2 YENEEA.

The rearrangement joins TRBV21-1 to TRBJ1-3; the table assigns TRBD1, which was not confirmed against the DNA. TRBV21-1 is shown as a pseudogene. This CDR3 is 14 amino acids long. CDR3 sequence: CARAGVCCGNTIYF. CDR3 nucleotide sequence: TGTGCCAGAGCAGGGGTTTGTTGTGGAAACACCATATATTTT.

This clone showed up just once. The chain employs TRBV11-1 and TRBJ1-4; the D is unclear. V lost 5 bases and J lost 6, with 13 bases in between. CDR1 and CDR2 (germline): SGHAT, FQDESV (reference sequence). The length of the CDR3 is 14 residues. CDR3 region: CASSRAEGHEKLFF. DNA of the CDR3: TGTGCCAGCAGCCGGGCCGAGGGTCATGAAAAACTGTTTTTT.

The CDR3 sequence is CASSQGLAGTYRTQYF. DNA of the CDR3: TGTGCCAGCAGCCAGGGACTAGCGGGCACCTACCGTACGCAGTATTTT. The J gene is TRBJ2-3, the V gene TRBV7-2, with TRBD2 matching 12 bases. Trimming removed 5 bases from V and 8 bases from J; junction bases left unmatched: 11. CDR1 is SGHTA and CDR2 is FQGNSA in the germline V gene. The length of the CDR3 is 16 residues.

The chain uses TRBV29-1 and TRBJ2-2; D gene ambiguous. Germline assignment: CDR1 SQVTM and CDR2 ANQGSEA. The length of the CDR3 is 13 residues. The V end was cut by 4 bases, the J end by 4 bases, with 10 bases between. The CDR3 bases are TGCAGCGTTGGTCAGTCTGCCACCGGGGAGCTGTTTTTT. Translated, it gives CSVGQSATGELFF.

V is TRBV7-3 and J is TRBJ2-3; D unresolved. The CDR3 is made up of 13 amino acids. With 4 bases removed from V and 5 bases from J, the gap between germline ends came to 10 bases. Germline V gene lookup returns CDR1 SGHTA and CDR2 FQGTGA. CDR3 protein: CASSSEARDTQYF. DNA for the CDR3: TGTGCCAGCAGCTCCGAAGCTAGAGATACGCAGTATTTT. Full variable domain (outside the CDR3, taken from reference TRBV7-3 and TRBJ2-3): GAGVSQTPSNKVTEKGKYVELRCDPISGHTALYWYRQSLGQGPEFLIYFQGTGAADDSGLPNDRFFAVRPEGSVSTLKIQRTERGDSAVYLCASSSEARDTQYFGPGTRLTVL.

CDR3 DNA: TGTGCCAGCAGTTTTGGGGTAGCGGGGATCTCCTATAATTCACCCCTCCACTTT. This translates into CASSFGVAGISYNSPLHF. The V call is TRBV27, the J call TRBJ1-6; D gene uncertain. The germline V and J ends were trimmed by 3 bases and 0 bases, with 15 bases remaining between them. Germline CDR1 and CDR2: MNHEY and SMNVEV (reference sequence). The CDR3 runs to 18 residues.

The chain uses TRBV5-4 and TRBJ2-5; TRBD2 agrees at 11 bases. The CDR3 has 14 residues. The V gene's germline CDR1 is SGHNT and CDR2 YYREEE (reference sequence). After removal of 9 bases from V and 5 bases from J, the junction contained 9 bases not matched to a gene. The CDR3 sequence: CATVAGGRTETQYF. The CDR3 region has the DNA TGTGCCACCGTAGCGGGAGGGAGAACGGAGACCCAGTACTTC.

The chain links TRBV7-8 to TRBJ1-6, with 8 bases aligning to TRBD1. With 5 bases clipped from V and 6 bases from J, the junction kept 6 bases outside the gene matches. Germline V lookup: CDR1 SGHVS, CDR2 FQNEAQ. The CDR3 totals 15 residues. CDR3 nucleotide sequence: TGTGCCAGCAGCCCCACAGGGGGTAGTAATTCACCCCTCCACTTT. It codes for CASSPTGGSNSPLHF.

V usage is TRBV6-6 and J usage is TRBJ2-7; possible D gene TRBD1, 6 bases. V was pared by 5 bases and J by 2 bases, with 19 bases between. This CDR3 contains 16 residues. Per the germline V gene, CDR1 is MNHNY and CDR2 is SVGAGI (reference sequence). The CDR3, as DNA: TGTGCCAGCAGTCTACTCAGGGGCCTGGGGACCTACGAGCAGTACTTC. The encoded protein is CASSLLRGLGTYEQYF.

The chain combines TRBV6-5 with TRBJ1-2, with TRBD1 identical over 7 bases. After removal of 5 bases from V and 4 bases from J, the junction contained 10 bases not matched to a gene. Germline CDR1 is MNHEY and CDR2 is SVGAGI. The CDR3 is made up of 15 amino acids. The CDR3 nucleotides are TGTGCCAGCAGTCAGGAAGGGGGCGTTACCTATGGCTACACCTTC. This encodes CASSQEGGVTYGYTF.

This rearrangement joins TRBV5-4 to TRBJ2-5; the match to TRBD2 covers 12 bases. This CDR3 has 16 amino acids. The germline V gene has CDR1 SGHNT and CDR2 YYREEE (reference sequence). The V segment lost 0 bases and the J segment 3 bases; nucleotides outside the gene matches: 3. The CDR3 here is CASSLASGGAKETQYF. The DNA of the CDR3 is TGTGCCAGCAGCTTGGCTAGCGGGGGGGCTAAAGAGACCCAGTACTTC.

The CDR3 sequence: CASSFGDGYGYTF. CDR3 bases: TGTGCCAGCAGTTTTGGGGACGGCTATGGCTACACCTTC. This chain connects TRBV28 to TRBJ1-2; possible D gene TRBD1, 5 bases. Germline values: CDR1 MDHEN, CDR2 SYDVKM. CDR3 size: 13 residues. V lost 3 bases, J lost 4 bases, and 9 bases lay in between.

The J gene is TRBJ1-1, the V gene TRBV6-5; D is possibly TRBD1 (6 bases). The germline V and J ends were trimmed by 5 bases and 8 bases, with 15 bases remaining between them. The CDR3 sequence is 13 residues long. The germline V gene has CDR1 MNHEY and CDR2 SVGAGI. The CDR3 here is CASSRQVREEAFF. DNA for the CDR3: TGTGCCAGCAGTCGACAGGTTCGGGAGGAAGCTTTCTTT.

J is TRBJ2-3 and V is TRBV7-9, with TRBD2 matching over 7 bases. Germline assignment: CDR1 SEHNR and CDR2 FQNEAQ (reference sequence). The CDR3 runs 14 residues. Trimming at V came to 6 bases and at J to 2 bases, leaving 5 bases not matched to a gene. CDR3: CASSPSGNTDTQYF. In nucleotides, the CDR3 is TGTGCCAGCAGTCCTAGCGGAAACACAGATACGCAGTATTTT.

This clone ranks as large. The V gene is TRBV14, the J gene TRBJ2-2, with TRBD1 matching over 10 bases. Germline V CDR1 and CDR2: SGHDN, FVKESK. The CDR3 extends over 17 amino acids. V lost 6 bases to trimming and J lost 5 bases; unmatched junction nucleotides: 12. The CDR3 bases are TGTGCCAGCAGTTTCGACAGGGGGCGCGATTGGACCGGGGAGCTGTTTTTT. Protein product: CASSFDRGRDWTGELFF.

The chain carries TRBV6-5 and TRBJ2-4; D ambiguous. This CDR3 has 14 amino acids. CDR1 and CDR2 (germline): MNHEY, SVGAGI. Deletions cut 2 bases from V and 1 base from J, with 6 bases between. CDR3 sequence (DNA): TGTGCCAGCAGTTACAGGGCTGCCAAAAACATTCAGTACTTC. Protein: CASSYRAAKNIQYF.

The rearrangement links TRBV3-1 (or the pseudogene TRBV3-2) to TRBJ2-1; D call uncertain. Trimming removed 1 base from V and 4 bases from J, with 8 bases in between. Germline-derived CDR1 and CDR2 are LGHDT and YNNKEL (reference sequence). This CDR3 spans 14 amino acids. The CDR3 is CASSQGRGYNEQFF. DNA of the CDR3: TGTGCCAGCAGCCAAGGGCGCGGATACAATGAGCAGTTCTTC.

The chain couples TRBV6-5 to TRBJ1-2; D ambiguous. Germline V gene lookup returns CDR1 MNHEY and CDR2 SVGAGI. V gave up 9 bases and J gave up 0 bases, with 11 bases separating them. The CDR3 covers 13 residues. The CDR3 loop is CASHPASNYGYTF. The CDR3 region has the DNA TGTGCCAGTCACCCCGCCTCTAACTATGGCTACACCTTC.

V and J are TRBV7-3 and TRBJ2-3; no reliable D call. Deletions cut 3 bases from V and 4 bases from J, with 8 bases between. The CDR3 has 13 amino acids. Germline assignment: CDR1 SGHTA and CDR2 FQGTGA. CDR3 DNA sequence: TGTGCCAGCAGCTTCGCTGAAGCAGATACGCAGTATTTT. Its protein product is CASSFAEADTQYF.

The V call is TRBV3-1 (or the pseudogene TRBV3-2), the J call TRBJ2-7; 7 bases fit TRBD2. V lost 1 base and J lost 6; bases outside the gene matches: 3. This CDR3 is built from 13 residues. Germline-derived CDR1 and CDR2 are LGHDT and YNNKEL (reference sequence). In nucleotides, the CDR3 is TGTGCCAGCAGCCAAGCCCCGGGGGGCGAGCAGTACTTC. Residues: CASSQAPGGEQYF.

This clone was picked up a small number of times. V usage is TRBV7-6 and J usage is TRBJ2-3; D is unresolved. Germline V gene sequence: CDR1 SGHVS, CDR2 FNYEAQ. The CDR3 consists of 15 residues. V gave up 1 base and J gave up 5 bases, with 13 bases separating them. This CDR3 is CASSLGTFSRDTQYF. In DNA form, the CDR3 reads TGTGCCAGCAGCTTAGGTACCTTCAGTAGAGATACGCAGTATTTT.

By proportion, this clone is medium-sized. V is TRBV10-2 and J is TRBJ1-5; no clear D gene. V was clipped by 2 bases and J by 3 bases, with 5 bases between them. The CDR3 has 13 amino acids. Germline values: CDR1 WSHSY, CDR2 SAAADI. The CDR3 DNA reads TGCGCCAGCAGTGAGGGGAACAATCAGCCCCAGCATTTT. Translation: CASSEGNNQPQHF.

In DNA form, the CDR3 reads TGTGCCAGCAGTTACTCCCGGGGAAGGGGAGAGGAAAAACTGTTTTTT. It translates to CASSYSRGRGEEKLFF. The chain carries TRBV6-2 or TRBV6-3 and TRBJ1-4; a weak D match, TRBD1 (5 bases). Germline V gives CDR1 MNHEY, CDR2 SVGEGT. The CDR3 sequence is 16 residues long. V lost 0 bases and J 8 bases, leaving 16 bases between the germline ends.